This T cell receptor beta chain was sequenced during a study of cytomegalovirus exposure and HLA in healthy donors. Study observations and caveats: The classifier, whose performance was assessed in both the original and validation cohorts, reportedly diagnosed cytomegalovirus status with high specificity and sensitivity.

PCR employed 60 Vbeta and 13 Jbeta primers. Sequencing was performed with immunoSEQ multiplex PCR; in TCRdb, only in-frame clones are kept and a portion is missing. Of about 120,000 clones in the sample, about 76% are singletons; the top ten hold approximately 12%. There are a few counts of this clone. Its cognate antigen is unknown. The sequence derives from a woman aged 40 to 50 in good health and CMV-seropositive. The sample was PBMCs.

The CDR3 DNA reads as TGTGCCAGCAGTTCCACAGGTATACTTAACACTGAAGCTTTCTTT. Translation gives CASSSTGILNTEAFF. This rearrangement joins TRBV6-5 to TRBJ1-1; TRBD1 is a possible D gene (5 bases). Looked up from germline, CDR1 is MNHEY and CDR2 is SVGAGI. This CDR3 is built from 15 residues. Trimming took 4 bases from V and 2 from J, leaving 14 bases between them.